The rows below give T cell receptor beta chains drawn from one sample of a study of neoadjuvant anti-PD-1 for oral cavity cancer. Some clones are missing from TCRdb's copy, which holds only in-frame ones; the method was immunoSEQ multiplex PCR. This table has about 23,000 clones, about 26% appearing once. The sequenced sample was tumor tissue, obtained after nivolumab (anti-PD-1) treatment. The receptor source for this set is a person aged 40 to 85 with oral cavity squamous cell carcinoma. The CDR3 runs from the conserved cysteine through the conserved F or W. Fields, in order: D gene, clone size, V gene, J gene, CDR3 DNA, CDR3 protein. A D gene is named only where the DNA matches it firmly. The size of a clone is reported for some rows only, either as once, few or many, or as a class for expanded clones.

D gene: -
clone size: medium-sized
V gene: TRBV18
J gene: TRBJ1-6
CDR3 DNA: TGTGCCAGCTCGCAAGACAGAAATTCACCCCTCCACTTT
CDR3 protein: CASSQDRNSPLHF

D gene: -
clone size: few
V gene: TRBV7-2
J gene: TRBJ2-1
CDR3 DNA: TGTGCCAGCAGCTCCTTAACAGGGAAAGGGTTAGGCAATGAGCAGTTCTTC
CDR3 protein: CASSSLTGKGLGNEQFF

D gene: -
clone size: few
V gene: TRBV30
J gene: TRBJ2-3
CDR3 DNA: TGTGCCTGGAGCACCGGCACAGATACGCAGTATTTT
CDR3 protein: CAWSTGTDTQYF

D gene: TRBD1
clone size: few
V gene: TRBV18
J gene: TRBJ2-7
CDR3 DNA: TGTGCCAGCTCACCAGCGCCGGGACAGGAGTACGAGCAGTACTTC
CDR3 protein: CASSPAPGQEYEQYF

D gene: -
clone size: -
V gene: TRBV29-1
J gene: TRBJ1-1
CDR3 DNA: TGCAGCGGCCACAGGGACATTATTGAAACATCCCCTGAAGCTTTCTTT
CDR3 protein: CSGHRDIIETSPEAFF

D gene: -
clone size: few
V gene: TRBV2
J gene: TRBJ2-5
CDR3 DNA: TGTGCCAGCAGTGACCGGGAAGAGACCCAGTACTTC
CDR3 protein: CASSDREETQYF

D gene: -
clone size: few
V gene: TRBV4-1
J gene: TRBJ2-5
CDR3 DNA: TGCGCCAGCAGCCGCAATAGAGGTAACCAAGAGACCCAGTACTTC
CDR3 protein: CASSRNRGNQETQYF

D gene: -
clone size: few
V gene: TRBV6-6
J gene: TRBJ2-7
CDR3 DNA: TGTGCCAGCAGTCACCGGGACGGAGCCTACGAGCAGTACTTC
CDR3 protein: CASSHRDGAYEQYF

D gene: -
clone size: many
V gene: TRBV5-6
J gene: TRBJ2-7
CDR3 DNA: TGTGCCAGCAGCTTGGGCGGGGATTTCTACGAGCAGTACTTC
CDR3 protein: CASSLGGDFYEQYF

D gene: -
clone size: -
V gene: TRBV27
J gene: TRBJ2-3
CDR3 DNA: TGTGCCAGCAGTCCCCTAGGGGATACGCAGTATTTT
CDR3 protein: CASSPLGDTQYF

D gene: -
clone size: -
V gene: TRBV5-4
J gene: TRBJ2-7
CDR3 DNA: TGTGCCAGCAGCTTCGGCCCCGCTACCTACGAGCAGTACTTC
CDR3 protein: CASSFGPATYEQYF

D gene: -
clone size: few
V gene: TRBV6-5
J gene: TRBJ1-1
CDR3 DNA: TGTGCCAGCAGTTACTCGGGGGGCGGCACTGAAGCTTTCTTT
CDR3 protein: CASSYSGGGTEAFF

D gene: -
clone size: -
V gene: TRBV2
J gene: TRBJ1-2
CDR3 DNA: TGTGCCAGCAGTGAGGGAACACCGGGGCCAGGCTACACCTTC
CDR3 protein: CASSEGTPGPGYTF

D gene: -
clone size: -
V gene: TRBV4-2
J gene: TRBJ1-4
CDR3 DNA: TGTGCCAGCAGCCGGGCAGCGAGGGAGGAAAAACTGTTTTTT
CDR3 protein: CASSRAAREEKLFF

D gene: TRBD1
clone size: -
V gene: TRBV18
J gene: TRBJ1-5
CDR3 DNA: TGTGCCAGCTCACGGGACAGAACCCATCAGCCCCAGCATTTT
CDR3 protein: CASSRDRTHQPQHF

D gene: -
clone size: few
V gene: TRBV20-1
J gene: TRBJ2-1
CDR3 DNA: TGCAGTGCTAGAGATCTAAATGAGCAGTTCTTC
CDR3 protein: CSARDLNEQFF

D gene: TRBD2
clone size: few
V gene: TRBV10-3
J gene: TRBJ2-7
CDR3 DNA: TGTGCCATCAGTGAGTCGTCGCGAACTAGCGGGGGCTACAACCCCTACGAGCAGTACTTC
CDR3 protein: CAISESSRTSGGYNPYEQYF

D gene: TRBD1
clone size: few
V gene: TRBV5-1
J gene: TRBJ1-2
CDR3 DNA: TGCGCCAGCAGCTTGGAAGGACAGGGCGATGGCTACACCTTC
CDR3 protein: CASSLEGQGDGYTF

D gene: -
clone size: few
V gene: TRBV7-6
J gene: TRBJ2-1
CDR3 DNA: TGTGCCAGCAGCTTATCGCGCTTAGGGACGGGACCCTACAATGAGCAGTTCTTC
CDR3 protein: CASSLSRLGTGPYNEQFF

D gene: -
clone size: few
V gene: TRBV6-5
J gene: TRBJ2-7
CDR3 DNA: TGTGCCAGCAGTCGACCCCAACGGGAGCAGTACTTC
CDR3 protein: CASSRPQREQYF

D gene: TRBD2
clone size: -
V gene: TRBV7-6
J gene: TRBJ2-2
CDR3 DNA: TGTGCCAGCAGCTCCGGACTAGCGGGTTCCCCCGGGGAGCTGTTTTTT
CDR3 protein: CASSSGLAGSPGELFF

D gene: -
clone size: medium-sized
V gene: TRBV27
J gene: TRBJ1-2
CDR3 DNA: TGTGCCAGCAGGCCACAGGGAGGCTATGGCTACACCTTC
CDR3 protein: CASRPQGGYGYTF

D gene: -
clone size: -
V gene: TRBV27
J gene: TRBJ2-5
CDR3 DNA: TGTGCCAGCAGTTTATCGGTGAGGAAGACCCAGTACTTC
CDR3 protein: CASSLSVRKTQYF

D gene: TRBD1
clone size: few
V gene: TRBV6-1
J gene: TRBJ1-2
CDR3 DNA: TGTGCCAGCGGAACCGGGACAGGGACTCGGCGCTACACCTTC
CDR3 protein: CASGTGTGTRRYTF

D gene: -
clone size: -
V gene: TRBV2
J gene: TRBJ2-3
CDR3 DNA: TGTGCCAGCAAGGAGCGGGGCACAGATACGCAGTATTTT
CDR3 protein: CASKERGTDTQYF

D gene: -
clone size: few
V gene: TRBV18
J gene: TRBJ2-5
CDR3 DNA: TGTGCCAGCTCACCAGGGGGTGCGCAGACCCAGTACTTC
CDR3 protein: CASSPGGAQTQYF

D gene: -
clone size: -
V gene: TRBV7-3
J gene: TRBJ1-3
CDR3 DNA: TGTGCCAGCAGCGACCAAGGGGGCTCTGGAAACACCATATATTTT
CDR3 protein: CASSDQGGSGNTIYF

D gene: -
clone size: many
V gene: TRBV5-1
J gene: TRBJ2-1
CDR3 DNA: TGCGCCAGCAGCTTTAACGGGAACGATGAGCAGTTCTTC
CDR3 protein: CASSFNGNDEQFF

D gene: TRBD2
clone size: -
V gene: TRBV9
J gene: TRBJ2-2
CDR3 DNA: TGTGCCAGCAGCTCCCGACTAGCGGGAGACACCGGGGAGCTGTTTTTT
CDR3 protein: CASSSRLAGDTGELFF

D gene: -
clone size: -
V gene: TRBV30
J gene: TRBJ2-7
CDR3 DNA: TGTGCCTGGAGTGTAGTGGACGAGCAGTACTTC
CDR3 protein: CAWSVVDEQYF

D gene: TRBD1
clone size: few
V gene: TRBV7-6
J gene: TRBJ2-1
CDR3 DNA: TGTGCCAGCAGCTTAGTCTCGACAGGGTCGTATGAGCAGTTCTTC
CDR3 protein: CASSLVSTGSYEQFF

D gene: -
clone size: few
V gene: TRBV19
J gene: TRBJ1-2
CDR3 DNA: TGTGCCAGTAGTAAGACCCGAAGGTCGGGATATGGCTACACCTTC
CDR3 protein: CASSKTRRSGYGYTF

D gene: -
clone size: -
V gene: TRBV27
J gene: TRBJ2-3
CDR3 DNA: TGTGCCAGCAGCCAAAGGCCGGGCACAGATACGCAGTATTTT
CDR3 protein: CASSQRPGTDTQYF

D gene: -
clone size: -
V gene: TRBV9
J gene: TRBJ1-1
CDR3 DNA: TGTGCCAGCAGCCCCCGGGACGAACTCGTCGCTTTCTTT
CDR3 protein: CASSPRDELVAFF

D gene: -
clone size: -
V gene: TRBV30
J gene: TRBJ1-1
CDR3 DNA: TGTGCCTGGAGTGTACTCGGGGGTAACACTGAAGCTTTCTTT
CDR3 protein: CAWSVLGGNTEAFF